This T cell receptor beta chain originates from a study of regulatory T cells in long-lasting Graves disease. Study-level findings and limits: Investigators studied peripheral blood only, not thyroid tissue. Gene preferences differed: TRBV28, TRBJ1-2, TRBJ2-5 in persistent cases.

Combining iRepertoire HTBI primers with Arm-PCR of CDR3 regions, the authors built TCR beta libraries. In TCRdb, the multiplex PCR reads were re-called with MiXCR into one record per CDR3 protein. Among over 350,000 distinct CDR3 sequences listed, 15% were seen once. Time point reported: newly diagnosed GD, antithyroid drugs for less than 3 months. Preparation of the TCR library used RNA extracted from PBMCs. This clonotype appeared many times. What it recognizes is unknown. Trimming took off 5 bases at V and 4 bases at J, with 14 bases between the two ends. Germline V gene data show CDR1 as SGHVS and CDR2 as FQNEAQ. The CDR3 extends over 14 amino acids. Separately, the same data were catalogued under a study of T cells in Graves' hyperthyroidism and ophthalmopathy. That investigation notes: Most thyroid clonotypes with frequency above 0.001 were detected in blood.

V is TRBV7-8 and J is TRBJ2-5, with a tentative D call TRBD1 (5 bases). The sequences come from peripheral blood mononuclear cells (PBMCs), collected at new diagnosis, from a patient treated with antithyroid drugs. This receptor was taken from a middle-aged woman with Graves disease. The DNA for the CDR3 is TGTGCCAGCAGCCCCCAACGGACATCAGAGACCCAGTACTTC. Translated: CASSPQRTSETQYF.